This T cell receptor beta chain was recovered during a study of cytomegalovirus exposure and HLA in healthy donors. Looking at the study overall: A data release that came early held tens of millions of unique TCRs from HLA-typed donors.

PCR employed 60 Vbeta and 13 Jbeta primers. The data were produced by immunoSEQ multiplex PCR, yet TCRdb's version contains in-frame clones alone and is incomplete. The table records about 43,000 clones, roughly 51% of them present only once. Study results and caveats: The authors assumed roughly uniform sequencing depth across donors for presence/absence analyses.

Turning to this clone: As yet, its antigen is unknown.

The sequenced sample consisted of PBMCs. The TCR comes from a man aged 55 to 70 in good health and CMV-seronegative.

This CDR3 is CASSQDAGQGSKNIQYF. CDR3 DNA: TGCGCCAGCAGCCAAGATGCCGGACAGGGGTCCAAAAACATTCAGTACTTC. The rearrangement uses TRBV4-3 and TRBJ2-4; 9 bases line up with TRBD1. This CDR3 contains 17 residues. The germline V gene encodes CDR1 LGHNA and CDR2 YSLEER. With 0 bases clipped from V and 2 bases from J, the junction kept 5 bases outside the gene matches.